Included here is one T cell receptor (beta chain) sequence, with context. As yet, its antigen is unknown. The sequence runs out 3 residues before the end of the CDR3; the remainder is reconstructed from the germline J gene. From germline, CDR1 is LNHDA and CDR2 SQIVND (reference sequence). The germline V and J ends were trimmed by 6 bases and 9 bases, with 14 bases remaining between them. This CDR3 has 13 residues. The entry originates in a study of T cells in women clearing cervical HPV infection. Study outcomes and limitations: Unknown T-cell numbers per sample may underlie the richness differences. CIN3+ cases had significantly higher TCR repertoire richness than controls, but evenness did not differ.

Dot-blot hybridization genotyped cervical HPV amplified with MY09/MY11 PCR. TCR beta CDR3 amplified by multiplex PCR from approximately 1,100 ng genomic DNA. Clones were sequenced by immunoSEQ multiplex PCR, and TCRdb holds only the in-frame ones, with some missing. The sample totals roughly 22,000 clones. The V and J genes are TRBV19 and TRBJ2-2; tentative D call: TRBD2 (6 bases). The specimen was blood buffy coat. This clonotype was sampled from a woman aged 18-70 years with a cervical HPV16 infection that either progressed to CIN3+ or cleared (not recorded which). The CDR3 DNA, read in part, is TGTGCCAGTAGGAGTGGGAGGACTAGGGAG. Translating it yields CASRSGRTRE. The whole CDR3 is CASRSGRTRELFF.